Listed here is a single TCR beta chain. Its antigen target is currently unknown. One end of the junction fails to match germline, which may point to a read error. The data stem from a study of blood T cell repertoires in COVID-19 (dated by TCRdb to the early 2020s). Background for the entire study: Samples from collaborators originated in the United States, Italy and Spain and spanned both the acute and convalescent phases of COVID-19. The repertoires were released in a freely available public database intended as a resource for research on the immune response to SARS-CoV-2. Where available, HLA class I and class II types were taken from metadata supplied by the sample provider and were not determined by assay-based typing. Samples were obtained from the ongoing ImmuneRACE study (first 160 participants) and from over 1,000 subjects provided by 6 global collaborators. Nearly every sample came with metadata listing a de-identified subject ID, COVID-19 status, age in years and sex. The dataset comprised deeply sampled blood TCRbeta repertoires from subjects exposed to, actively infected with, or recovered from COVID-19. The material from the prospective study consisted of cDNA or gDNA derived from T cells, B-cell-depleted T cells, or PBMCs.

TCRbeta CDR3 regions were amplified from genomic DNA using the immunoSEQ Assay, a bias-controlled multiplex PCR. Regarding the original processing steps: Within the assay, amplification of reference gene primers was used to estimate how many nucleated cells each sample contained. Sequence reads were collapsed and filtered to measure the absolute abundance of every unique TCRbeta CDR3 rearrangement. For each sample, productive Simpson clonality was calculated as the square root of Simpson's diversity index over productive rearrangements. In TCRdb, the immuneACCESS table is reduced to in-frame sequences with V and J assigned. These tables do not hold every clone; where another copy was compared, an unresolved V gene accounts for under half, and the others remain unexplained. V, J and clone size are those of that table, while D and trimming were read from the DNA. This sample has approximately 70,000 clones in its table, and roughly three quarters of those were observed once. Roughly 6.5% of the sample is in the top ten clones.

What the authors observed across the whole study: The amount of clinical and demographic metadata varied by source and participant and was provided uncurated.

The germline V gene (reference sequence) provides CDR1 SSHAT and CDR2 FNYEAQ. The CDR3 holds 15 amino acids from the cysteine to the phenylalanine. Only the CDR3 part of the read is kept: 45 bases, read in frame from the first base. Each collaborating institution followed its own protocols to collect whole blood in K2EDTA tubes. Collaborator samples were shipped for TCRbeta analysis as frozen whole blood, isolated PBMCs, or DNA extracted from either sample type. This receptor was taken from a woman aged 60 to 75 with acute or convalescent COVID-19. The material sequenced was peripheral blood. The chain joins TRBV7-7 to TRBJ2-2, with 11 bases in between that match TRBD1. CDR3 reads: CASSPGQGGTGELFF. The DNA sequence is as follows: TGTGCTAGCAGCCCGGGACAGGGGGGAACCGGGGAGCTGTTTTTT.